The 10 T cell receptor beta chains below were found in one sample sequenced in a study of CD8 T cells in Susac syndrome. cDNA came from about 0.46 to 1 ug RNA primed by random hexamers. Using its own MiXCR run on the immunoSEQ multiplex PCR reads, TCRdb lists one record per CDR3 protein. The data contain roughly 80,000 distinct CDR3 sequences, roughly 91% of them singletons. The specimen was CD8+ T cells from PBMCs. The receptor set was obtained from a human donor with multiple sclerosis.

This chain connects TRBV29-1 to TRBJ1-1, with TRBD1 matching 10 bases. Germline CDR1 and CDR2: SQVTM and ANQGSEA. CDR3 length: 14 residues. J lost 4 bases, V lost 6 bases, and 8 bases had no gene match. The CDR3 region is CSVGTGVVGTEAFF. The CDR3 DNA reads TGCAGCGTCGGGACAGGGGTAGTGGGCACTGAAGCTTTCTTT.

The J gene is TRBJ2-7, the V gene TRBV28; D remains unclear. The V gene lost 3 bases and the J gene lost 2 bases, with 5 bases spanning the gap. The V gene's germline CDR1 is MDHEN and CDR2 SYDVKM. The CDR3 contains 12 residues. The CDR3 loop is CASSFWAYEQYF. CDR3 sequence (DNA): TGTGCCAGCAGTTTTTGGGCCTACGAGCAGTACTTC.

This clonotype was counted a single time. The chain employs TRBV2 and TRBJ2-7; TRBD1 aligns across 9 bases. The CDR3 has 15 residues. The junction had 12 bases not matched to a gene; V was cut back by 7 bases and J by 5 bases. Germline V gene lookup returns CDR1 SNHLY and CDR2 FYNNEI. CDR3 coding DNA: TGTGCCAGCAACGGGGACGACAGGGGGATCCACGAGCAGTACTTC. It codes for CASNGDDRGIHEQYF.

This chain links TRBV2 with TRBJ2-1, with TRBD2 matching over 8 bases. V was pared by 6 bases and J by 3 bases, with 7 bases of the junction left unmatched. CDR1 is SNHLY, CDR2 FYNNEI, per germline. This CDR3 region has 15 residues. In nucleotides, the CDR3 is TGTGCCAGCAGCGATGCGGGGGGCGACTACAATGAGCAGTTCTTC. Translation gives CASSDAGGDYNEQFF.

V and J are TRBV3-1 and TRBJ2-3; TRBD2 might be the D (6 bases). V was cut by 7 bases and J by 3 bases, with 14 bases left in between. Per the germline V gene, CDR1 is LGHDT and CDR2 is YNNKEL (reference sequence). This CDR3 has 14 amino acids. The chain's CDR3 is CASKSAGLTDTQYF. Here the CDR3 DNA reads TGTGCCAGCAAGAGTGCGGGATTGACAGATACGCAGTATTTT.

The rearrangement links TRBV18 to TRBJ2-5, with D possibly TRBD1 on 6 matching bases. Germline V CDR1 and CDR2: KGHSH, LQKENI. The CDR3 spans 15 residues. Deletions cut 4 bases from V and 5 bases from J, with 17 bases between. CDR3 amino acids: CASSRRTEIRETQYF. In DNA form, the CDR3 reads TGTGCCAGCTCACGCCGGACAGAAATAAGGGAGACCCAGTACTTC.

This chain uses TRBV14 with TRBJ1-2; no definite D call. This CDR3 has 13 residues. Germline-derived CDR1 and CDR2 are SGHDN and FVKESK. The ends were cut back, 2 bases at V and 7 bases at J, with 11 bases in the middle. This CDR3 is CASSQLKTGGYTF. CDR3 DNA: TGTGCCAGCAGCCAACTCAAGACGGGTGGCTACACCTTC.

The V and J genes are TRBV30 and TRBJ1-2; 7 bases agree with TRBD1. V trimming: 2 bases; J trimming: 8 bases; junction bases outside the gene matches: 17. This CDR3 contains 16 residues. Germline lookup yields CDR1 GTSNPN and CDR2 SVGIG (reference sequence). CDR3 bases: TGTGCCTGGAGTCCCCCAGGGGGGACCAACCGGCGGGGCTACACCTTC. Translated: CAWSPPGGTNRRGYTF.

The chain is built from TRBV19 and TRBJ1-5; D unresolved. This CDR3 contains 15 residues. Per the germline V gene, CDR1 is LNHDA and CDR2 is SQIVND (reference sequence). V lost 3 bases to trimming and J lost 2 bases, with 11 bases between them. The CDR3 sequence: CASSIGLKGNQPQHF. CDR3 in DNA: TGTGCCAGTAGTATTGGCCTAAAAGGCAATCAGCCCCAGCATTTT.

The rearrangement links TRBV28 to TRBJ2-7; D not certain. The V end lost 5 bases, the J end lost 2 bases, and 19 bases lay between the germline ends. The CDR3 is 16 residues long. Germline V gene data show CDR1 as MDHEN and CDR2 as SYDVKM. CDR3 sequence (DNA): TGTGCCAGCAGTCCCTACCCAGATGGGGTCACCTACGAGCAGTACTTC. Protein sequence: CASSPYPDGVTYEQYF.